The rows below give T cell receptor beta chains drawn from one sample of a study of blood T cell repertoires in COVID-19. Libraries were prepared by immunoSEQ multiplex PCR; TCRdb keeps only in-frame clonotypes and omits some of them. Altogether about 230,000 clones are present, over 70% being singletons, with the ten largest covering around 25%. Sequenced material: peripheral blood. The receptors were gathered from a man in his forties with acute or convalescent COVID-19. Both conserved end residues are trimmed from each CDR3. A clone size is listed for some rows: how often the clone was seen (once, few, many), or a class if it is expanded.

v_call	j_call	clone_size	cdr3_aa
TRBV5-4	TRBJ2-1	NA	ASRADRGIYNEQF
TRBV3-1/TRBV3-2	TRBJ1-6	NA	ASSQAGGFHSPLH
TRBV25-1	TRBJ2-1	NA	ASSEQLAGVEQF
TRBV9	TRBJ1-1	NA	ASSHSTGAPNTEAF
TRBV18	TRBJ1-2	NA	ASSPPQGFDT
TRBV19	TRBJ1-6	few	ASKITGGYNSPLH
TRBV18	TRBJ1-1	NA	ASSIQGYGQTEAF
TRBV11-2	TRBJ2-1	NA	ASSPLPRLAGANEQF
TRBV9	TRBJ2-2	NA	ASSPTGTSISFGELF
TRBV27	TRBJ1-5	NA	ASSFEGRDQPQH
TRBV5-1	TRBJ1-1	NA	ASSMGQGATEAF
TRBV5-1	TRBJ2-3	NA	ASSLDSSGSTDTQY
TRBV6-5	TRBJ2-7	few	ASTSPTGAYEQY
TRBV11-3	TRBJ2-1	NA	ASSLGVGGGNNEQF
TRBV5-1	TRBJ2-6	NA	ASSPTGRGANVLT
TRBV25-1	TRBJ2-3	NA	ASSGVTGWVTDTQY
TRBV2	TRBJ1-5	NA	ASRDRGNQPQH
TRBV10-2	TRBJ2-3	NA	ASGLAGVFDTQY
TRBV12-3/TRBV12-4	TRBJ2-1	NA	ASSSALAGEQF
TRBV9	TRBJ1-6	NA	ASSISGGNNSPLH
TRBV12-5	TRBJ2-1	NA	ASGLALAGRNEQF
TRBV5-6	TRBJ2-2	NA	ASSFGGWNTGELF
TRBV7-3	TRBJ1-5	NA	ASSLKGWRRFNQPQH
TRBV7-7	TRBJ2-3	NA	ASSPNPTGTDTQY
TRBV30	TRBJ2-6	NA	AWSVGGTGANVLT
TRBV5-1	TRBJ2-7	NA	ASSYHGLGAGLPYEQY
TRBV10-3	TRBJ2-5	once	ATRDREQETQY
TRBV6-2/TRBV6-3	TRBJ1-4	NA	ASSYLTNEKLF
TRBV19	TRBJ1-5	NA	ASSIPSTGDSNQPQH
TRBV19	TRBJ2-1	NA	ASSRIAGVHNEQF
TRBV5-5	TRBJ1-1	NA	ASTLSLVANTEAF
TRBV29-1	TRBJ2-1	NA	SVEGQTRDEQF
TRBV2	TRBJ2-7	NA	ASSVGGNVADEQY
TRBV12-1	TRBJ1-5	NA	ASSFDQDRGLDSNQPQH
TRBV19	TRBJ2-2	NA	ASSKTGDTGELF
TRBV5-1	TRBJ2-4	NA	ASSSTGNQNIQY
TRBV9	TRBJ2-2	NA	ASSKDRGSIATGELF
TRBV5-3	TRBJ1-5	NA	ARSLGAFFLVGAGGNQPQH
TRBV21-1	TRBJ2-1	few	ASSARREPQDNEQF
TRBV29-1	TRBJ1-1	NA	SVERGARTEAF
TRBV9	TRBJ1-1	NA	ASSVPGGGFTEAF
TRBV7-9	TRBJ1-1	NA	ASSSFRQGANTEAF
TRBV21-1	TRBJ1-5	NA	ASRERGFNQPQH